The rows below give T cell receptor beta chains drawn from one sample of a study of CD8 T cells in Susac syndrome. TCRdb reprocessed the immunoSEQ multiplex PCR reads via MiXCR and lists one record per CDR3 protein. Of 100,000 or so distinct CDR3 sequences in the sample, around 94% were seen once. Sample: CD4+ T cells from PBMCs. These receptors originate from a human donor with Susac syndrome. Both conserved end residues are part of each CDR3. A D gene is named only where the DNA matches it firmly. Not all rows give a size; the values are once, few, many and, for expanded clones, a class.

size: .; V: TRBV21-1; D: .; J: TRBJ2-5; CDR3: CASSNETQYF; DNA: TGTGCCAGCAGCAACGAGACCCAGTACTTC
size: .; V: TRBV20-1; D: .; J: TRBJ2-7; CDR3: CSARAAAGMTYEQYF; DNA: TGCAGTGCTAGAGCGGCGGCAGGGATGACCTACGAGCAGTACTTC
size: .; V: TRBV2; D: .; J: TRBJ2-5; CDR3: CASSDEARRRLETQYF; DNA: TGTGCCAGCAGTGATGAGGCCAGACGCAGGTTGGAGACCCAGTACTTC
size: .; V: TRBV12-5; D: TRBD1; J: TRBJ2-3; CDR3: CASGSSRDRGLDTQYF; DNA: TGTGCTAGTGGTAGCTCCCGGGACAGGGGGCTTGATACGCAGTATTTT
size: .; V: TRBV2; D: .; J: TRBJ2-1; CDR3: CASSEWYVYNEQFF; DNA: TGTGCCAGCAGTGAATGGTATGTCTACAATGAGCAGTTCTTC
size: .; V: TRBV25-1; D: .; J: TRBJ2-7; CDR3: CASSHPRDRRYEQYF; DNA: TGTGCCAGCAGCCACCCCCGGGACCGACGCTACGAGCAGTACTTC
size: .; V: TRBV6-5; D: .; J: TRBJ2-2; CDR3: CASSYSISPGELFF; DNA: TGTGCCAGCAGTTACTCGATTAGTCCCGGGGAGCTGTTTTTT
size: .; V: TRBV4-2; D: .; J: TRBJ2-5; CDR3: CASSSSAGGGQETQYF; DNA: TGTGCCAGCAGCTCTAGCGCCGGAGGGGGCCAAGAGACCCAGTACTTC
size: .; V: TRBV20-1; D: TRBD2; J: TRBJ2-5; CDR3: CSARALAGGLETQYF; DNA: TGCAGTGCTAGAGCACTAGCGGGGGGCCTAGAGACCCAGTACTTC
size: .; V: TRBV7-8; D: TRBD1; J: TRBJ1-5; CDR3: CASSPGQGHQPQHF; DNA: TGTGCCAGCAGCCCTGGACAGGGCCATCAGCCCCAGCATTTT
size: once; V: TRBV7-2; D: .; J: TRBJ2-1; CDR3: CASSLSSRSEQFF; DNA: TGTGCCAGCAGCTTATCTAGCAGGAGTGAGCAGTTCTTC
size: .; V: TRBV7-2; D: TRBD2; J: TRBJ2-7; CDR3: CASSLLTSGGYEQYF; DNA: TGTGCCAGCAGCTTATTGACTAGCGGGGGATACGAGCAGTACTTC
size: .; V: TRBV15; D: .; J: TRBJ2-7; CDR3: CATSRDLGRDLEQYF; DNA: TGTGCCACCAGCAGAGATCTTGGCAGGGACCTCGAGCAGTACTTC
size: .; V: TRBV28; D: .; J: TRBJ2-7; CDR3: CASSPTGDEQYF; DNA: TGTGCCAGCAGCCCGACCGGGGACGAGCAGTACTTC
size: .; V: TRBV20-1; D: .; J: TRBJ2-7; CDR3: CSAQGFSYEQYF; DNA: TGCAGTGCTCAGGGGTTCTCCTACGAGCAGTACTTC
size: .; V: TRBV5-1; D: .; J: TRBJ2-3; CDR3: CASSPEEGDTQYF; DNA: TGCGCCAGCAGCCCCGAGGAAGGAGATACGCAGTATTTT
size: .; V: TRBV25-1; D: TRBD1; J: TRBJ2-3; CDR3: CASSVNQGADTQYF; DNA: TGTGCCAGCAGCGTAAACCAGGGGGCAGATACGCAGTATTTT
size: .; V: TRBV6-5; D: .; J: TRBJ2-5; CDR3: CASSPTTSRETQYF; DNA: TGTGCCAGCAGCCCTACGACTAGTAGAGAGACCCAGTACTTC
size: .; V: TRBV30; D: .; J: TRBJ1-1; CDR3: CAWTADSEAFF; DNA: TGTGCCTGGACCGCGGACAGCGAAGCTTTCTTT
size: .; V: TRBV9; D: TRBD1; J: TRBJ1-5; CDR3: CASSVGPTGGQPQHF; DNA: TGTGCCAGCAGCGTAGGGCCCACAGGGGGACAGCCCCAGCATTTT
size: once; V: TRBV7-2; D: .; J: TRBJ1-5; CDR3: CASSFSTEYSNQPQHF; DNA: TGTGCCAGCAGCTTCTCGACGGAGTATAGCAATCAGCCCCAGCATTTT
size: .; V: TRBV18; D: .; J: TRBJ2-7; CDR3: CASSPEQGSSSYEQYF; DNA: TGTGCCAGCTCTCCCGAACAGGGCTCGAGCTCCTACGAGCAGTACTTC
size: .; V: TRBV20-1; D: .; J: TRBJ2-5; CDR3: CSAGDFAGQETQYF; DNA: TGCAGTGCTGGCGACTTTGCGGGGCAGGAGACCCAGTACTTC
size: .; V: TRBV20-1; D: TRBD1; J: TRBJ2-7; CDR3: CSADRDSYEQYF; DNA: TGCAGTGCTGACAGGGACTCCTACGAGCAGTACTTC
size: .; V: TRBV5-1; D: .; J: TRBJ2-7; CDR3: CASSLERGWREQYF; DNA: TGCGCCAGCAGCCTGGAACGGGGATGGAGGGAGCAGTACTTC
size: .; V: TRBV5-1; D: TRBD1; J: TRBJ2-3; CDR3: CASSLAEGASTDTQYF; DNA: TGCGCCAGCAGCTTGGCCGAGGGGGCGAGCACAGATACGCAGTATTTT
size: .; V: TRBV28; D: TRBD1; J: TRBJ2-1; CDR3: CASTKPTGANEQFF; DNA: TGTGCCAGCACCAAGCCAACAGGGGCCAATGAGCAGTTCTTC
size: .; V: TRBV29-1; D: .; J: TRBJ2-1; CDR3: CSARSGNEQFF; DNA: TGCAGCGCCAGATCCGGCAATGAGCAGTTCTTC
size: .; V: TRBV4-3; D: .; J: TRBJ1-6; CDR3: CASSLVKQGNSPLHF; DNA: TGCGCCAGCAGCCTGGTAAAGCAGGGGAATTCACCCCTCCACTTT
size: .; V: TRBV7-2; D: .; J: TRBJ1-6; CDR3: CASSPGHSTLHF; DNA: TGTGCCAGCAGCCCGGGACACAGCACCCTCCACTTT
size: .; V: TRBV20-1; D: .; J: TRBJ1-6; CDR3: CSSEPGAGNSPLHF; DNA: TGCAGTTCAGAACCGGGGGCGGGGAATTCACCCCTCCACTTT
size: .; V: TRBV7-2; D: .; J: TRBJ2-7; CDR3: CASKDSIEQYF; DNA: TGTGCCAGCAAAGATTCGATCGAGCAGTACTTC
size: once; V: TRBV29-1; D: TRBD1; J: TRBJ2-2; CDR3: CSVAWTGGRELFF; DNA: TGCAGCGTCGCGTGGACAGGGGGCAGGGAGCTGTTTTTT
size: .; V: TRBV29-1; D: .; J: TRBJ1-2; CDR3: CSVATRDGYTF; DNA: TGCAGCGTTGCAACCCGGGATGGCTACACCTTC
size: .; V: TRBV9; D: .; J: TRBJ2-1; CDR3: CASSVQGYNEQFF; DNA: TGTGCCAGCAGCGTACAGGGGTACAATGAGCAGTTCTTC
size: .; V: TRBV4-1; D: .; J: TRBJ2-1; CDR3: CASSQVGGSSYNEQFF; DNA: TGCGCCAGCAGCCAAGTTGGAGGAAGTTCCTACAATGAGCAGTTCTTC
size: once; V: TRBV25-1; D: TRBD1; J: TRBJ2-5; CDR3: CASSDRTGEGTQYF; DNA: TGTGCCAGCAGTGACCGGACAGGGGAGGGGACCCAGTACTTC
size: .; V: TRBV20-1; D: TRBD1; J: TRBJ2-1; CDR3: CSARTATGFNEQFF; DNA: TGCAGTGCTAGGACCGCGACAGGGTTCAATGAGCAGTTCTTC
size: .; V: TRBV2; D: .; J: TRBJ1-1; CDR3: CATSGVESTEAFF; DNA: TGTGCCACCTCAGGGGTGGAGAGCACTGAAGCTTTCTTT
size: .; V: TRBV11-2; D: .; J: TRBJ2-7; CDR3: CASSLLDSTDF; DNA: TGTGCCAGCAGCTTACTCGATAGCACGGACTTC
size: .; V: TRBV5-1; D: .; J: TRBJ2-3; CDR3: CASSLEYRGTDTQYF; DNA: TGCGCCAGCAGCTTGGAATATAGGGGCACAGATACGCAGTATTTT
size: .; V: TRBV19; D: TRBD1; J: TRBJ1-1; CDR3: CASSGDRGLHTEAFF; DNA: TGTGCCAGTAGTGGGGACAGGGGGTTGCACACTGAAGCTTTCTTT
size: .; V: TRBV5-8; D: .; J: TRBJ1-1; CDR3: CASSLVTTEAFF; DNA: TGTGCCAGCAGCTTGGTTACAACTGAAGCTTTCTTT
size: .; V: TRBV5-4; D: .; J: TRBJ1-6; CDR3: CASSYPGDSPLHF; DNA: TGTGCCAGCAGCTATCCAGGGGACTCACCCCTCCACTTT
size: .; V: TRBV27; D: .; J: TRBJ2-6; CDR3: CASSRQLKVSGANVLTF; DNA: TGTGCCAGCAGCCGCCAACTAAAGGTCTCTGGGGCCAACGTCCTGACTTTC
size: .; V: TRBV9; D: .; J: TRBJ2-5; CDR3: CASSVTSTRAETQYF; DNA: TGTGCCAGCAGCGTGACCTCGACTAGGGCAGAGACCCAGTACTTC
size: .; V: TRBV2; D: .; J: TRBJ2-3; CDR3: CASRIADTQYF; DNA: TGTGCCAGCAGGATAGCAGATACGCAGTATTTT
size: .; V: TRBV7-8; D: TRBD1; J: TRBJ1-1; CDR3: CASSLGRDRNTEAFF; DNA: TGTGCCAGCAGCTTAGGGCGGGACAGGAACACTGAAGCTTTCTTT
size: .; V: TRBV29-1; D: TRBD1; J: TRBJ2-4; CDR3: CSTTGGVGKNIQYF; DNA: TGCAGTACGACAGGGGGCGTCGGCAAAAACATTCAGTACTTC
size: .; V: TRBV7-2; D: TRBD1; J: TRBJ1-2; CDR3: CASGRDRLLYGYTF; DNA: TGTGCCAGCGGAAGGGACAGGCTTCTCTATGGCTACACCTTC
size: .; V: TRBV20-1; D: .; J: TRBJ1-1; CDR3: CSAPRTGMAEAFF; DNA: TGCAGTGCCCCGAGAACAGGGATGGCTGAAGCTTTCTTT
size: .; V: TRBV4-1; D: TRBD2; J: TRBJ2-1; CDR3: CASSQGTSGYYYNEQFF; DNA: TGCGCCAGCAGCCAAGGGACTAGCGGCTACTATTACAATGAGCAGTTCTTC
size: .; V: TRBV25-1; D: .; J: TRBJ1-3; CDR3: CASSESDRLYGNTIYF; DNA: TGTGCCAGCAGTGAATCCGACAGGCTTTATGGAAACACCATATATTTT
size: .; V: TRBV18; D: TRBD2; J: TRBJ2-5; CDR3: CASSPDPSGRETQYF; DNA: TGTGCCAGCTCACCAGATCCTAGCGGGCGAGAGACCCAGTACTTC
size: .; V: TRBV12-3/TRBV12-4; D: TRBD1; J: TRBJ1-1; CDR3: CASGGQGRAFF; DNA: TGTGCCAGCGGGGGACAGGGGAGGGCTTTCTTT